This T cell receptor beta chain emerged from a study of cytomegalovirus exposure and HLA in healthy donors. In the PCR, 60 Vbeta and 13 Jbeta primers were used. The protocol was immunoSEQ multiplex PCR, while the TCRdb copy is restricted to in-frame clones and leaves out a portion. Among 90,000 to 95,000 clones listed, over 70% were seen once. The CDR3 spans 12 residues. The germline V gene has CDR1 SQVTM and CDR2 ANQGSEA. This clone was seen a single time. The chain carries TRBV29-1 and TRBJ2-5; 8 bases are shared with TRBD1. The J call could be wrong; TRBJ2-7 is a better fit for the DNA end. The sequence derives from a girl aged 2-10 years in good health and CMV-seropositive. Sequencing used PBMCs. CDR3 DNA: TGCAGCGAAAGACAGGGGAGCCACGAGCAGTACTTC. This gives the protein CSERQGSHEQYF.